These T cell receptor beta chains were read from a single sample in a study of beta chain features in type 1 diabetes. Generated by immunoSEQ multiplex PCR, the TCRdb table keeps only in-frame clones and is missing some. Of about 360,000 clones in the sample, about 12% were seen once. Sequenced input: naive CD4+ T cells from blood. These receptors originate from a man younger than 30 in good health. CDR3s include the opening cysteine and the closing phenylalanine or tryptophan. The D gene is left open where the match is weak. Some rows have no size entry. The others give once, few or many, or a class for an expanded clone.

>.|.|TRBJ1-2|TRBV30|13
TGTGCCTGGATGACAGCCGCTAACTATGGCTACACCTTC
CAWMTAANYGYTF
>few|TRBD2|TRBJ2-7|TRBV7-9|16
TGTGCCAGCAGCCCGGGGGGACTAGCGGGTTCCTACGAGCAGTACTTC
CASSPGGLAGSYEQYF
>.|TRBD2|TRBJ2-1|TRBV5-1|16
TGCGCCAGCAGCCCGACTAGCGGGAGCTCCTACAATGAGCAGTTCTTC
CASSPTSGSSYNEQFF
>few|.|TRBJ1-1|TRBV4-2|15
TGTGCCAGCAGCCAAGGAACCAAAGAGATTGCTGAAGCTTTCTTT
CASSQGTKEIAEAFF
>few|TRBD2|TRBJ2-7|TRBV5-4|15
TGTGCCAGCAGCTCTGACAGCGGGAGAGCACACGAGCAGTACTTC
CASSSDSGRAHEQYF
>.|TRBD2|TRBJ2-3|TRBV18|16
TGTGCCAGCTCACCTACCGGACTAGCTTCGACAGATACGCAGTATTTT
CASSPTGLASTDTQYF
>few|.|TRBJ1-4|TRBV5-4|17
TGTGCCAGCAGCTCGGGGGGACGATCTTCCCTTAATGAAAAACTGTTTTTT
CASSSGGRSSLNEKLFF
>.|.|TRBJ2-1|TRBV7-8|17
TGTGCCAGCAGCTTACCCCGGGACACCACGGTTTACAATGAGCAGTTCTTC
CASSLPRDTTVYNEQFF
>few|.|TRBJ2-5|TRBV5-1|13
TGCGCCAGCAACAGGGCCCTCCAAGAGACCCAGTACTTC
CASNRALQETQYF
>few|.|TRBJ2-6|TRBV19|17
TGTGCCAGTAAGAGGAGGGGAAATTTGGCTGGGGCCAACGTCCTGACTTTC
CASKRRGNLAGANVLTF
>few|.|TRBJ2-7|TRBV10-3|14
TGTGCCATCAGTGAGTCACGGTCCTCCTACGAGCAGTACTTC
CAISESRSSYEQYF
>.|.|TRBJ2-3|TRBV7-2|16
TGTGCCAGCAGCTTAGCGGTGGCTAGACCAGCAGATACGCAGTATTTT
CASSLAVARPADTQYF
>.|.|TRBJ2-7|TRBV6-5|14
TGTGCCAGTACCAGGGGGAACGGGGGTTACGAGCAGTACTTC
CASTRGNGGYEQYF
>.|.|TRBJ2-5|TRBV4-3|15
TGCGCCAGCAGCCAAGAAAATTCAAGGTCCGGGGCCCAGTACTTC
CASSQENSRSGAQYF
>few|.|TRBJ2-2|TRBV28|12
TGTGCCAGCAGTTTAGGACAGGGGGAGCTGTTTTTT
CASSLGQGELFF